This TCR beta chain was recorded in a study of cytomegalovirus exposure and HLA in healthy donors. About the study: Genotyping showed less than 85% of fewer than 500 donors falling in the Caucasian-associated ancestry cluster.

V lost 8 bases to trimming and J lost 10 bases, with 20 bases between them. This CDR3 spans 14 amino acids. Per germline, CDR1 MDHEN and CDR2 SYDVKM. Primers: 60 Vbeta forward and 13 Jbeta reverse. Libraries were prepared by immunoSEQ multiplex PCR; TCRdb keeps only in-frame clonotypes and omits some of them. This table holds about 130,000 clones, about 80% found once. The chain couples TRBV28 to TRBJ1-4; TRBD1 might be the D (5 bases). This clonotype was sampled from a man between 18 and 35 years old in good health and CMV-seronegative. Sequencing was performed on PBMCs. CDR3 in amino acids: CASGNRAGPLKLFF. DNA of the CDR3: TGTGCCAGCGGAAACCGCGCGGGACCGTTAAAACTGTTTTTT.